The 29 T cell receptor beta chains listed next were all sequenced from one sample in a study of cytomegalovirus exposure and HLA in healthy donors. Data came from immunoSEQ multiplex PCR; TCRdb stores just in-frame clones and leaves some out. The sample has 120,000 or so clones, around 90% seen once; the top ten hold about 1.9%. Sample: PBMCs. The origin of the receptors is a woman aged 18 to 35 in good health and CMV-seronegative.

This chain uses TRBV9 with TRBJ1-5; TRBD1 matches 9 bases. The CDR3 consists of 15 residues. The V gene end was trimmed by 3 bases and the J gene end by 2 bases; junction bases not matched to a gene: 3. Germline V CDR1 and CDR2: SGDLS, YYNGEE. The CDR3 loop is CASSGGQGGNQPQHF. In DNA form, the CDR3 reads TGTGCCAGCAGCGGGGGACAGGGAGGCAATCAGCCCCAGCATTTT.

V usage is TRBV11-3 and J usage is TRBJ1-5, with a tentative D call TRBD1 (5 bases). In germline, CDR1 is SGHNT, CDR2 YENEEA. The V end lost 4 bases, the J end lost 1 base, and 17 bases lay between the germline ends. This CDR3 spans 17 amino acids. CDR3 nucleotide sequence: TGTGCCAGCAGCTCACCCCCCCCCAGGGAAAGCAATCAGCCCCAGCATTTT. Protein sequence: CASSSPPPRESNQPQHF.

The CDR3 sequence: CAWSVLGGGVSYNEQFF. The CDR3 DNA sequence: TGTGCCTGGAGTGTACTGGGCGGGGGGGTCTCCTACAATGAGCAGTTCTTC. The chain carries TRBV30 and TRBJ2-1, with 9 bases fitting TRBD2. The CDR3 consists of 17 residues. Germline V gives CDR1 GTSNPN, CDR2 SVGIG (reference sequence). V was pared by 0 bases and J by 0 bases, with 6 bases of the junction left unmatched.

The gene calls are TRBV7-9 and TRBJ1-2; D possibly corresponds to TRBD1 (5 bases). Germline V gene lookup returns CDR1 SEHNR and CDR2 FQNEAQ (reference sequence). Trimming removed 1 base from V and 2 bases from J, with 8 bases in between. The CDR3 has 14 amino acids. CDR3 nucleotides: TGTGCCAGCAGCTTAGAGACAGCCAACTATGGCTACACCTTC. Translation gives CASSLETANYGYTF. The variable domain in full, completed from reference TRBV7-9 and TRBJ1-2, reads DTGVSQNPRHKITKRGQNVTFRCDPISEHNRLYWYRQTLGQGPEFLTYFQNEAQLEKSRLLSDRFSAERPKGSFSTLEIQRTEQGDSAMYLCASSLETANYGYTFGSGTRLTVV.

The chain links TRBV6-1 to TRBJ1-2; TRBD1 matches 9 bases. The germline CDR1 and CDR2 sequences are MNHNS and SASEGT. With V trimmed by 6 bases and J by 5 bases, 7 bases remained unmatched. The CDR3 consists of 14 residues. For the CDR3, the DNA is TGTGCCAGCAGCTCCTGGGACAGGGAGTATGGCTACACCTTC. Translating gives CASSSWDREYGYTF.

The chain is built from TRBV5-1 and TRBJ2-3, with 9 bases identical to TRBD1. CDR1 and CDR2 from the germline V gene are SGHRS and YFSETQ. V gave up 1 base and J gave up 4 bases; unmatched junction bases: 4. The CDR3 covers 15 residues. The CDR3 here is CASSLRGQGADTQYF. In nucleotides, the CDR3 is TGCGCCAGCAGCTTGAGGGGACAGGGTGCAGATACGCAGTATTTT.

In this sample, this clone turned up once. The chain employs TRBV6-5 and TRBJ1-1, with TRBD1 as a possible D gene (6 bases). The CDR3 covers 15 residues. V lost 6 bases and J lost 1, with 15 bases in between. Germline assignment: CDR1 MNHEY and CDR2 SVGAGI. The CDR3 sequence is CASSHGGASNTEAFF. The CDR3 nucleotides read TGTGCCAGCAGCCATGGGGGGGCGTCGAACACTGAAGCTTTCTTT.

The V call is TRBV7-9, the J call TRBJ2-3; 9 bases map to TRBD2. V shed 4 bases and J 0 bases; nucleotides not matched to a gene: 5. This CDR3 is built from 16 residues. Germline values: CDR1 SEHNR, CDR2 FQNEAQ (reference sequence). The CDR3 region is CASSSRGLASTDTQYF. The CDR3 region has the DNA TGTGCCAGCAGCTCAAGGGGACTAGCTAGCACAGATACGCAGTATTTT.

V is TRBV18 and J is TRBJ1-5, with D possibly matching TRBD1 (5 bases). CDR1 and CDR2 (germline): KGHSH, LQKENI. The CDR3 covers 15 residues. V was trimmed by 5 bases and J by 0 bases, leaving 11 bases between them. This CDR3 reads CASSSGFHSNQPQHF. CDR3 DNA sequence: TGTGCCAGCTCATCAGGGTTTCATAGCAATCAGCCCCAGCATTTT.

The chain is built from TRBV29-1 and TRBJ1-4, with TRBD1 matching 7 bases. The CDR3 contains 16 residues. Germline V gene lookup returns CDR1 SQVTM and CDR2 ANQGSEA. V shed 0 bases and J 3 bases; nucleotides not matched to a gene: 7. The CDR3 coding sequence is TGCAGCGTTGAAGATAGTACGCAGGGGGCTAATGAAAAACTGTTTTTT. Encoded protein: CSVEDSTQGANEKLFF. The full variable domain, with the rest looked up from reference TRBV29-1 and TRBJ1-4, is SAVISQKPSRDICQRGTSLTIQCQVDSQVTMMFWYRQQPGQSLTLIATANQGSEATYESGFVIDKFPISRPNLTFSTLTVSNMSPEDSSIYLCSVEDSTQGANEKLFFGSGTQLSVL.

This clone was counted a few times. The chain employs TRBV30 and TRBJ1-5, with D unclear. Germline V CDR1 and CDR2: GTSNPN, SVGIG (reference sequence). This CDR3 has 14 residues. V was pared by 0 bases and J by 6 bases, with 12 bases between. CDR3 protein: CAWSVIGLGQPQHF. The CDR3 nucleotides are TGTGCCTGGAGTGTAATTGGTCTCGGTCAGCCCCAGCATTTT.

J is TRBJ2-1 and V is TRBV11-1, with a weak D call TRBD1 (6 bases). The CDR3 spans 17 residues. Trimming pared 3 bases from V and 6 bases from J, leaving 21 bases between. CDR1 and CDR2 (germline): SGHAT, FQDESV (reference sequence). DNA of the CDR3: TGTGCCAGCAGCTTGAATTCAGTTTGGGGGCCTGGCAATGAGCAGTTCTTC. It codes for CASSLNSVWGPGNEQFF.

About this clone itself: Other nucleotide sequences from this sample produce the same CDR3. The rearrangement links TRBV4-1 to TRBJ1-6, with a tentative D call TRBD1 (6 bases). CDR1 is MGHRA, CDR2 YSYEKL, per germline. V was cut by 0 bases and J by 5 bases, with 8 bases left in between. This CDR3 region has 15 residues. The chain's CDR3 is CASSQEQGHNSPLHF. CDR3 DNA: TGCGCCAGCAGCCAAGAACAGGGTCATAATTCACCCCTCCACTTT.

The chain carries TRBV18 and TRBJ1-1; TRBD1 matches at 12 bases. Germline values: CDR1 KGHSH, CDR2 LQKENI. The CDR3 runs to 18 residues. V lost 3 bases, J lost 4 bases, and 12 bases stayed unmatched. The CDR3 DNA is TGTGCCAGCTCACCGATGAGAGGGACAGGGGGCCGGAGCACTGAAGCTTTCTTT. It specifies CASSPMRGTGGRSTEAFF.

The V gene is TRBV6-5, the J gene TRBJ1-2, with D maybe TRBD1 (6 bases). This CDR3 region has 15 residues. V lost 6 bases to trimming and J lost 4 bases, with 18 bases between them. Germline V gene sequence: CDR1 MNHEY, CDR2 SVGAGI. CDR3 DNA sequence: TGTGCCAGCAGGATTTCGGACAGACCCTTCTATGGCTACACCTTC. It codes for CASRISDRPFYGYTF.

The chain is built from TRBV6-1 and TRBJ1-6; maybe TRBD1 (5 bases). Per germline, CDR1 MNHNS and CDR2 SASEGT. The length of the CDR3 is 12 residues. Trimming cost V 6 bases and J 5 bases, with 5 bases left between them. The CDR3, as DNA: TGTGCCAGCAGGGACAATAATTCACCCCTCCACTTT. It encodes CASRDNNSPLHF.

The V gene is TRBV28, the J gene TRBJ1-2; 8 nucleotides line up with TRBD1. Germline values: CDR1 MDHEN, CDR2 SYDVKM. The CDR3 extends over 15 amino acids. V gave up 5 bases and J gave up 2 bases; unmatched junction bases: 7. CDR3 protein: CASSPFGQGNYGYTF. CDR3 DNA sequence: TGTGCCAGCAGTCCCTTTGGACAGGGCAACTATGGCTACACCTTC.

V and J are TRBV5-4 and TRBJ1-2; D perhaps matches TRBD1 (5 bases). The length of the CDR3 is 14 residues. The germline gives CDR1 SGHNT, CDR2 YYREEE (reference sequence). Trimming cost V 4 bases and J 8 bases, with 18 bases left between them. CDR3 sequence reads: CASSAQGGQPGYTF. CDR3 nucleotides: TGTGCCAGCAGCGCCCAGGGCGGTCAACCGGGCTACACCTTC. Variable domain in full (rest from reference TRBV5-4 and TRBJ1-2): ETGVTQSPTHLIKTRGQQVTLRCSSQSGHNTVSWYQQALGQGPQFIFQYYREEENGRGNFPPRFSGLQFPNYSSELNVNALELDDSALYLCASSAQGGQPGYTFGSGTRLTVV.

The chain uses TRBV4-1 and TRBJ2-3; TRBD1 aligns across 7 bases. The trim removed 1 base at V and 0 bases at J, leaving 4 bases unmatched. Germline V lookup: CDR1 MGHRA, CDR2 YSYEKL. The CDR3 loop spans 16 amino acids. This CDR3 reads CASSQADRASTDTQYF. DNA for the CDR3: TGCGCCAGCAGCCAAGCAGACAGGGCAAGCACAGATACGCAGTATTTT.

In its sample, this clone was seen once. The genes are TRBV6-1 and TRBJ1-1, with D possibly being TRBD1 (5 bases). V gave up 6 bases and J gave up 1 base, with 9 bases separating them. The CDR3 totals 13 residues. Per germline, CDR1 MNHNS and CDR2 SASEGT. For the CDR3, the DNA is TGTGCCAGCAGCCCTAGGGGGAACACTGAAGCTTTCTTT. Residues: CASSPRGNTEAFF.

The rearrangement joins TRBV30 to TRBJ2-7; possibly TRBD1 for D (7 bases). The germline V and J ends were trimmed by 3 bases and 7 bases, with 19 bases remaining between them. From germline, CDR1 is GTSNPN and CDR2 SVGIG (reference sequence). The CDR3 has 14 residues. CDR3 in DNA: TGTGCCTGGAGCACCCTCAGGGGGGCTTGGGAGCAGTACTTC. Protein sequence: CAWSTLRGAWEQYF.

The sample holds one count of this clone. This chain links TRBV5-4 with TRBJ2-2; tentative D call: TRBD1 (7 bases). Germline CDR1 is SGHNT and CDR2 is YYREEE (reference sequence). This CDR3 has 17 amino acids. V was trimmed by 6 bases and J by 2 bases, leaving 20 bases between them. CDR3 bases: TGTGCCAGCACCAACCCCTCAGGGGGAGGAAACACCGGGGAGCTGTTTTTT. This sequence encodes CASTNPSGGGNTGELFF.

V usage is TRBV28 and J usage is TRBJ2-7; the match to TRBD2 covers 11 bases. V shed 6 bases and J 2 bases; nucleotides not matched to a gene: 6. Looked up from germline, CDR1 is MDHEN and CDR2 is SYDVKM. This CDR3 has 15 amino acids. The CDR3 sequence is CASSTGTSGPYEQYF. The DNA for the CDR3 is TGTGCCAGCAGCACCGGGACTAGCGGACCCTACGAGCAGTACTTC. The whole variable domain, remainder taken from reference TRBV28 and TRBJ2-7, is DVKVTQSSRYLVKRTGEKVFLECVQDMDHENMFWYRQDPGLGLRLIYFSYDVKMKEKGDIPEGYSVSREKKERFSLILESASTNQTSMYLCASSTGTSGPYEQYFGPGTRLTVT.

This chain connects TRBV7-8 to TRBJ2-1; 14 bases match TRBD2. With V trimmed by 3 bases and J by 3 bases, 4 bases remained unmatched. CDR3 length: 17 residues. CDR1 and CDR2 (germline): SGHVS, FQNEAQ. The CDR3 here is CASSLVGLAGVYNEQFF. The CDR3, as DNA: TGTGCCAGCAGCTTGGTGGGACTAGCGGGGGTCTACAATGAGCAGTTCTTC.

The gene calls are TRBV6-5 and TRBJ2-2; D perhaps matches TRBD2 (5 bases). Trimming pared 6 bases from V and 0 bases from J, leaving 8 bases between. The CDR3 loop spans 14 amino acids. Germline loops: CDR1 MNHEY, CDR2 SVGAGI. The CDR3 nucleotides read TGTGCCAGCAGCGGGGAGTCGAACACCGGGGAGCTGTTTTTT. Translation gives CASSGESNTGELFF.

The rearrangement uses TRBV6-5 and TRBJ1-2; 10 bases align to TRBD1. The CDR3 covers 15 residues. Germline trimming cut 5 bases from V and 3 bases from J; bases unmatched to any gene: 6. The germline CDR1 and CDR2 sequences are MNHEY and SVGAGI. The CDR3 sequence: CASSTRTGGDYGYTF. The CDR3 bases are TGTGCCAGCAGTACCCGGACAGGGGGTGACTATGGCTACACCTTC.

This clone has more than one count but fewer than ten. The chain uses TRBV2 and TRBJ2-7, with 7 bases identical to TRBD1. CDR1 is SNHLY, CDR2 FYNNEI, per germline. The CDR3 length is 14 residues. After removal of 0 bases from V and 2 bases from J, the junction contained 1 base not matched to a gene. CDR3 sequence (DNA): TGTGCCAGCAGTGAAGCGACAGGGCCCTACGAGCAGTACTTC. Translated: CASSEATGPYEQYF.

The gene calls are TRBV7-3 and TRBJ2-1, with 13 bases that match TRBD2. V was clipped by 5 bases and J by 8 bases; unmatched bases: 18. The length of the CDR3 is 19 residues. The V gene's germline CDR1 is SGHTA and CDR2 FQGTGA. The CDR3 region is CASSRVGTRTSGSPHEQFF. The DNA of the CDR3 is TGTGCCAGCAGCCGAGTGGGGACTCGGACTAGCGGGAGTCCCCATGAGCAGTTCTTC.

This sequence joins TRBV7-9 and TRBJ2-7; D is unresolved. From germline, CDR1 is SEHNR and CDR2 FQNEAQ (reference sequence). The germline V and J ends were trimmed by 1 base and 9 bases, with 10 bases remaining between them. CDR3 size: 12 residues. The CDR3 spells CASSLDLDTQYF. CDR3 nucleotides: TGTGCCAGCAGCTTAGACCTCGACACGCAGTACTTC.